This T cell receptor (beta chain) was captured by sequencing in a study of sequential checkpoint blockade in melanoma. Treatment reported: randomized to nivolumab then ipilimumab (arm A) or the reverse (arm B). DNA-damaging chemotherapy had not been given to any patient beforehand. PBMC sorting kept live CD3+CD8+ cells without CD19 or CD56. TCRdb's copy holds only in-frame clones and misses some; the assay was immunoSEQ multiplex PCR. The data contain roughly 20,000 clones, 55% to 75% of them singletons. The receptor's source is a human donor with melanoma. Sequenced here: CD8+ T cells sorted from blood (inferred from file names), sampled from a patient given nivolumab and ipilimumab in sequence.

The CDR3 region is CASSLSNLAGGITDTQYF. DNA of the CDR3: TGTGCCAGCAGTTTATCGAACCTAGCGGGGGGAATCACAGATACGCAGTATTTT. This chain uses TRBV27 with TRBJ2-3, with TRBD2 matching over 11 bases. The CDR3 runs 18 residues. With V trimmed by 0 bases and J by 2 bases, 7 bases remained unmatched. Germline V CDR1 and CDR2: MNHEY, SMNVEV (reference sequence).